What follows are 32 T cell receptor beta chains derived from one specimen sequenced in a study of T cell changes during pregnancy in multiple sclerosis. TCRdb keeps only in-frame clones here, not all; method: immunoSEQ multiplex PCR. This repertoire shows 60,000 or so clones, about 90% found once; its top ten account for nearly 0.5%. The sample consisted of CD4+ T cells from peripheral blood mononuclear cells, taken after pregnancy. Receptors originate from a female donor in good health, enrolled as a control in a pregnancy study.

The chain uses TRBV5-1 and TRBJ2-7; a possible D gene is TRBD1 (6 bases). The V and J ends lost 0 bases and 10 bases respectively, with 14 bases between them. The CDR3 contains 13 residues. Germline CDR1 reads SGHRS; CDR2 reads YFSETQ. The CDR3: CASSLVSQGQQYF. The CDR3 DNA is TGCGCCAGCAGCTTGGTATCCCAGGGACAACAGTACTTC.

The chain joins TRBV9 to TRBJ2-1, with a weak D call TRBD1 (6 bases). The V gene lost 4 bases and the J gene lost 8 bases, with 19 bases spanning the gap. In germline, CDR1 is SGDLS, CDR2 YYNGEE. The CDR3 contains 15 residues. CDR3: CASSTSAGGAYEQFF. The CDR3 DNA follows: TGTGCCAGCAGCACTAGTGCTGGGGGCGCCTATGAGCAGTTCTTC.

As for this clone: Other DNA sequences in the sample encode the same CDR3. V is TRBV6-1 and J is TRBJ1-1; maybe TRBD1 (6 bases). V lost 4 bases, J lost 2 bases, and 8 bases lay in between. The CDR3 contains 13 residues. Germline lookup yields CDR1 MNHNS and CDR2 SASEGT. Here the CDR3 DNA reads TGTGCCAGCAGTGTGACAGGTAACACTGAAGCTTTCTTT. It yields the protein CASSVTGNTEAFF.

The V call is TRBV30, the J call TRBJ1-2; 8 bases line up with TRBD1. The germline gives CDR1 GTSNPN, CDR2 SVGIG (reference sequence). With V trimmed by 3 bases and J by 0 bases, 0 bases remained unmatched. This CDR3 has 13 amino acids. CDR3 sequence reads: CAWRTGANYGYTF. The CDR3 nucleotides read TGTGCCTGGAGGACAGGGGCTAACTATGGCTACACCTTC.

The J gene is TRBJ1-5, the V gene TRBV29-1, with 7 bases that match TRBD1. Germline lookup yields CDR1 SQVTM and CDR2 ANQGSEA. V shed 3 bases, J shed 0 bases, and the junction held 29 bases outside the gene matches. This CDR3 comprises 23 residues. CDR3 in DNA: TGCAGCGTTGATCCGTTGACCGTACGAGATAAGGTGGGACAGTTCCATAGCAATCAGCCCCAGCATTTT. Encoded protein: CSVDPLTVRDKVGQFHSNQPQHF.

The rearrangement joins TRBV19 to TRBJ2-1, with TRBD2 matching 7 bases. Germline trimming cut 1 base from V and 7 bases from J; bases unmatched to any gene: 7. The CDR3 extends over 15 amino acids. Germline CDR1 is LNHDA and CDR2 is SQIVND (reference sequence). CDR3 in amino acids: CASSIGGAGGNEQFF. As DNA, the CDR3 is TGTGCCAGTAGTATAGGAGGGGCCGGGGGGAATGAGCAGTTCTTC. Using reference TRBV19 and TRBJ2-1 for the parts outside the CDR3, the full variable domain is DGGITQSPKYLFRKEGQNVTLSCEQNLNHDAMYWYRQDPGQGLRLIYYSQIVNDFQKGDIAEGYSVSREKKESFPLTVTSAQKNPTAFYLCASSIGGAGGNEQFFGPGTRLTVL.

The rearrangement joins TRBV6-5 to TRBJ2-1; possibly TRBD2 for D (6 bases). V shed 2 bases and J shed 7 bases, with 12 bases lying between them. The CDR3 covers 14 residues. From germline, CDR1 is MNHEY and CDR2 SVGAGI. The CDR3 protein is CASSYLRLVNEQFF. The CDR3 DNA sequence: TGTGCCAGCAGTTACCTCAGACTAGTAAATGAGCAGTTCTTC.

The CDR3 sequence is CASGRGTGNIGTEAFF. CDR3 in DNA: TGTGCCAGTGGGCGTGGGACAGGGAATATTGGGACTGAAGCTTTCTTT. This chain joins TRBV19 and TRBJ1-1; 9 bases map to TRBD1. CDR1 and CDR2 from the germline V gene are LNHDA and SQIVND (reference sequence). The CDR3 is 16 residues long. Trimming removed 8 bases from V and 5 bases from J; junction bases left unmatched: 15.

The V gene is TRBV6-1, the J gene TRBJ2-1, with D perhaps TRBD2 (6 bases). The V end was cut by 6 bases, the J end by 7 bases, with 19 bases between. Germline loops: CDR1 MNHNS, CDR2 SASEGT. The CDR3 runs 15 residues. DNA for the CDR3: TGTGCCAGCAGAGGGGCCGCTCCACGGGGGAATGAGCAGTTCTTC. Translated, it gives CASRGAAPRGNEQFF.

This chain joins TRBV18 and TRBJ2-5; 12 bases line up with TRBD2. CDR3 length: 15 residues. The J segment lost 5 bases and the V segment lost 2 bases, leaving 3 bases of the junction unmatched. Germline CDR1 reads KGHSH; CDR2 reads LQKENI. The CDR3, as DNA: TGTGCCAGCTCACCAACTAGCGGGGGGTTTGAGACCCAGTACTTC. It is translated as CASSPTSGGFETQYF.

The chain uses TRBV5-6 and TRBJ1-1; tentatively, D is TRBD1 (6 bases). This CDR3 spans 15 amino acids. Germline CDR1 reads SGHDT; CDR2 reads YYEEEE. Trimming stripped 3 bases from V and 8 bases from J, with 20 bases between. CDR3 bases: TGTGCCAGCAGCTCACTGGGGGGGTACAGGGACGAAGCTTTCTTT. This gives the protein CASSSLGGYRDEAFF.

The chain uses TRBV5-8 and TRBJ1-1; 7 bases align to TRBD1. Germline assignment: CDR1 SGHTS and CDR2 YDEGEE. The J segment lost 4 bases and the V segment lost 0 bases, leaving 3 bases of the junction unmatched. The CDR3 is made up of 14 amino acids. CDR3 sequence (DNA): TGTGCCAGCAGCTTGGGACAGGGAACCACTGAAGCTTTCTTT. Translated, it gives CASSLGQGTTEAFF.

The CDR3 loop is CASTISRVLVANTEAFF. CDR3 DNA: TGTGCCAGCACTATTTCCAGGGTTCTGGTCGCGAACACTGAAGCTTTCTTT. The rearrangement links TRBV6-9 to TRBJ1-1; possible D gene TRBD1, 5 bases. In germline, CDR1 is MNHGY, CDR2 SVAAGI. This CDR3 is built from 17 residues. Trimming took off 7 bases at V and 1 base at J, with 22 bases between the two ends.

The V call is TRBV28, the J call TRBJ2-1; D is ambiguous. CDR1 is MDHEN and CDR2 is SYDVKM in the germline V gene. V gave up 3 bases and J gave up 3 bases, with 6 bases separating them. This CDR3 is 13 amino acids long. CDR3 protein: CASSLPSYNEQFF. The CDR3 region has the DNA TGTGCCAGCAGTTTGCCTAGCTACAATGAGCAGTTCTTC.

This chain connects TRBV30 to TRBJ1-4, with 7 bases that match TRBD1. J lost 1 base, V lost 2 bases, and 4 bases had no gene match. This CDR3 spans 15 amino acids. Germline-derived CDR1 and CDR2 are GTSNPN and SVGIG (reference sequence). CDR3 nucleotide sequence: TGTGCCTGGAGTATAACAGGGGTAACTAATGAAAAACTGTTTTTT. Translated: CAWSITGVTNEKLFF.

The V call is TRBV4-2, the J call TRBJ2-2; TRBD2 might be the D (7 bases). The V and J ends lost 1 base and 7 bases respectively, with 16 bases between them. Looked up from germline, CDR1 is LGHNA and CDR2 is YNFKEQ. This CDR3 has 16 amino acids. CDR3 coding DNA: TGTGCCAGCAGCCAAGTCGGGGGGCAGTTTATCGGGGAGCTGTTTTTT. It encodes CASSQVGGQFIGELFF.

V is TRBV6-5 and J is TRBJ1-6; D not resolved. Looked up from germline, CDR1 is MNHEY and CDR2 is SVGAGI. This CDR3 has 15 residues. The V and J ends lost 2 bases and 9 bases respectively, with 14 bases between them. CDR3 bases: TGTGCCAGCAGTTACGGCGGCTTTGAGGGTTCACCCCTCCACTTT. This translates into CASSYGGFEGSPLHF.

This clone turned up a few times. This rearrangement joins TRBV5-4 to TRBJ2-3; tentatively, D is TRBD1 (6 bases). The germline V and J ends were trimmed by 0 bases and 2 bases, with 13 bases remaining between them. Per the germline V gene, CDR1 is SGHNT and CDR2 is YYREEE (reference sequence). The CDR3 spans 16 residues. The CDR3 DNA reads TGTGCCAGCAGCTTGGAGACAGGAACAGACACAGATACGCAGTATTTT. This sequence encodes CASSLETGTDTDTQYF.

This sequence joins TRBV11-1 and TRBJ2-2; no clear D gene. The CDR3 is 13 amino acids. Germline V CDR1 and CDR2: SGHAT, FQDESV (reference sequence). V was shortened by 5 bases and J by 9 bases, with 13 bases between the two germline ends. CDR3 DNA sequence: TGTGCCAGCAGCCGACCCGGGTCCCGGGAGCTGTTTTTT. This gives the protein CASSRPGSRELFF. The variable domain in full, completed from reference TRBV11-1 and TRBJ2-2, reads EAEVAQSPRYKITEKSQAVAFWCDPISGHATLYWYRQILGQGPELLVQFQDESVVDDSQLPKDRFSAERLKGVDSTLKIQPAELGDSAMYLCASSRPGSRELFFGEGSRLTVL.

This clone was detected only once. This chain uses TRBV19 with TRBJ2-7; TRBD1 matches 9 bases. Germline trimming cut 5 bases from V and 6 bases from J; bases unmatched to any gene: 11. The CDR3 length is 15 residues. Germline CDR1 and CDR2: LNHDA and SQIVND (reference sequence). The CDR3 here is CASSPTGGPLSEQYF. Here the CDR3 DNA reads TGTGCCAGTAGTCCTACAGGGGGCCCCCTTAGCGAGCAGTACTTC.

The chain recombines TRBV11-1 with TRBJ2-2; D gene ambiguous. Germline CDR1 is SGHAT and CDR2 is FQDESV (reference sequence). This CDR3 is 13 amino acids long. Trimming removed 1 base from V and 8 bases from J, with 8 bases in between. CDR3 coding DNA: TGTGCCAGCAGCTTAGTCGAGTTGGGGGAGCTGTTTTTT. Amino acid sequence: CASSLVELGELFF. The full variable domain, its missing parts supplied by reference TRBV11-1 and TRBJ2-2, is EAEVAQSPRYKITEKSQAVAFWCDPISGHATLYWYRQILGQGPELLVQFQDESVVDDSQLPKDRFSAERLKGVDSTLKIQPAELGDSAMYLCASSLVELGELFFGEGSRLTVL.

The CDR3 bases are TGTGCCTGGATTGGGGACAGCGGGGAGCTGTTTTTT. Translating it yields CAWIGDSGELFF. The chain links TRBV30 to TRBJ2-2; the match to TRBD1 covers 7 bases. J lost 7 bases, V lost 4 bases, and 3 bases had no gene match. Germline lookup yields CDR1 GTSNPN and CDR2 SVGIG (reference sequence). The CDR3 loop spans 12 amino acids.

The V gene is TRBV29-1, the J gene TRBJ2-1; D remains unclear. The V gene lost 7 bases and the J gene lost 7 bases, with 8 bases spanning the gap. Germline assignment: CDR1 SQVTM and CDR2 ANQGSEA. The CDR3 has 10 residues. The CDR3 DNA follows: TGCAGCGCCACAGAGAATGAGCAGTTCTTC. The encoded protein is CSATENEQFF.

V usage is TRBV25-1 and J usage is TRBJ1-1; a possible D gene is TRBD1 (6 bases). Germline V gene data show CDR1 as MGHDK and CDR2 as SYGVNS. The V end was cut by 7 bases, the J end by 0 bases, with 9 bases between. This CDR3 contains 13 residues. CDR3 residues: CASMNRVNTEAFF. The DNA of the CDR3 is TGTGCCAGCATGAACAGGGTGAACACTGAAGCTTTCTTT. Filled out from reference TRBV25-1 and TRBJ1-1, the complete variable domain reads EADIYQTPRYLVIGTGKKITLECSQTMGHDKMYWYQQDPGMELHLIHYSYGVNSTEKGDLSSESTVSRIRTEHFPLTLESARPSHTSQYLCASMNRVNTEAFFGQGTRLTVV.

The J gene is TRBJ2-3, the V gene TRBV11-2, with 10 bases matching TRBD2. Trimming took 5 bases from V and 1 from J; bases not matched to a gene: 3. The CDR3 contains 15 residues. From germline, CDR1 is SGHAT and CDR2 FQNNGV. The CDR3 spells CASSQRGGGTDTQYF. The CDR3 coding sequence is TGTGCCAGCAGCCAGCGGGGGGGTGGCACAGATACGCAGTATTTT.

This chain connects TRBV11-3 to TRBJ2-7; D not resolved. Germline-derived CDR1 and CDR2 are SGHNT and YENEEA. The CDR3 spans 12 residues. Trimming cost V 3 bases and J 9 bases, with 12 bases left between them. CDR3 DNA sequence: TGTGCCAGCAGCTTCGGTTTGAGCTGGCAGTACTTC. It is translated as CASSFGLSWQYF.

This clone is categorized as medium-sized (0.01 to 0.1%). This chain joins TRBV5-6 and TRBJ2-2, with TRBD1 as a possible D gene (5 bases). Trimming shortened V by 5 bases and J by 5 bases, and 10 bases separated the two germline ends. This CDR3 region has 13 residues. Germline values: CDR1 SGHDT, CDR2 YYEEEE. In DNA, the CDR3 is TGTGCCAGCAGGGGGCGACGAACCGGGGAGCTGTTTTTT. It codes for CASRGRRTGELFF.

J is TRBJ1-6 and V is TRBV5-4; no reliable D call. There are 13 residues in the CDR3. CDR1 SGHNT and CDR2 YYREEE come from the germline V gene (reference sequence). V gave up 4 bases and J gave up 4 bases, with 6 bases separating them. The CDR3 DNA is TGTGCCAGCAGCCTTTATTATAATTCACCCCTCCACTTT. It specifies CASSLYYNSPLHF.

The chain combines TRBV4-3 with TRBJ1-5; D gene uncertain. CDR1 and CDR2 from the germline V gene are LGHNA and YSLEER. Trimming cost V 0 bases and J 2 bases, with 20 bases left between them. The CDR3 length is 19 residues. The CDR3 nucleotides read TGCGCCAGCAGCCAAGATCTGATGCGGAACGGAGGTGGCAATCAGCCCCAGCATTTT. Its translation: CASSQDLMRNGGGNQPQHF.

V usage is TRBV11-2 and J usage is TRBJ1-1, with D unresolved. The germline gives CDR1 SGHAT, CDR2 FQNNGV. The V end was cut by 1 base, the J end by 1 base, with 7 bases between. This CDR3 is built from 14 residues. The CDR3 is CASSLGAGNTEAFF. CDR3 sequence (DNA): TGTGCCAGCAGCTTAGGGGCCGGGAACACTGAAGCTTTCTTT.

The chain is built from TRBV7-3 and TRBJ2-7; D may be TRBD1 (5 bases). The V and J ends lost 2 bases and 5 bases respectively, with 13 bases between them. This CDR3 region has 14 residues. The germline CDR1 and CDR2 sequences are SGHTA and FQGTGA. The CDR3 spells CASSLLAGKHEQYF. In DNA form, the CDR3 reads TGTGCCAGCAGCTTATTAGCAGGGAAGCACGAGCAGTACTTC.

The CDR3 DNA follows: TGTGCCAGCAGCTCGCTGTCCGGGACAGGGGGCTACGAGCAGTACTTC. Amino acids: CASSSLSGTGGYEQYF. The chain couples TRBV5-6 to TRBJ2-7, with 11 bases matching TRBD1. Per the germline V gene, CDR1 is SGHDT and CDR2 is YYEEEE. J lost 3 bases, V lost 3 bases, and 8 bases had no gene match. The CDR3 spans 16 residues.